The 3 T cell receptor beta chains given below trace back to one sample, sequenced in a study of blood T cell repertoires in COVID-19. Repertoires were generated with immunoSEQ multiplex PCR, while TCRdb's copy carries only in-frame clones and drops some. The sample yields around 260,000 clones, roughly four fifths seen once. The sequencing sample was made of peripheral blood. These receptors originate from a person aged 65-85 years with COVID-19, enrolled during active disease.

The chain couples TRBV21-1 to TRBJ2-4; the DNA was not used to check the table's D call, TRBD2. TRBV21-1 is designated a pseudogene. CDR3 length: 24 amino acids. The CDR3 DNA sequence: TGTGCCAGCAGCAAACCCCCCCGGGAGCGGGAGAGACCGACAAGACTAGTAGCCAAAAACATTCAGTACTTC. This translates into CASSKPPRERERPTRLVAKNIQYF.

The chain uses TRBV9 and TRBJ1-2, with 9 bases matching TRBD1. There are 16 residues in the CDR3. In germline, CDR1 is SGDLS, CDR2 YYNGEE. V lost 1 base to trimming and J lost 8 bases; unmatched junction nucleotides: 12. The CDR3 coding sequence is TGTGCCAGCAGCGTATCTCTCCGACAGGGGGAGGACGGCTACACCTTC. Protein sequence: CASSVSLRQGEDGYTF. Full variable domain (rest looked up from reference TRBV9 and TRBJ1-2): DSGVTQTPKHLITATGQRVTLRCSPRSGDLSVYWYQQSLDQGLQFLIQYYNGEERAKGNILERFSAQQFPDLHSELNLSSLELGDSALYFCASSVSLRQGEDGYTFGSGTRLTVV.

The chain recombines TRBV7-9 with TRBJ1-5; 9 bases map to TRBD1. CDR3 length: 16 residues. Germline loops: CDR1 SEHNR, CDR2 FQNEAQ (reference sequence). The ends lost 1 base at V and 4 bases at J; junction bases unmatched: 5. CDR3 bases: TGTGCCAGCAGCTTAGGGGGACAGGGAGATAATCAGCCCCAGCATTTT. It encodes CASSLGGQGDNQPQHF.